This TCR beta chain was recovered during a study of control samples from healthy donors and cancer patients. The V and J ends lost 6 bases and 4 bases respectively, with 18 bases between them. The CDR3 covers 15 residues. The V gene's germline CDR1 is LNHDA and CDR2 SQIVND (reference sequence). Sequenced by immunoSEQ multiplex PCR; TCRdb stores in-frame clones only, minus some. The sample carries some 64,000 clones, less than 95% recorded once. The TCR originated in a woman in her fifties or sixties with colorectal cancer. This chain links TRBV19 with TRBJ1-2, with D unclear. Sequences were obtained from PBMCs. CDR3 protein: CASSTTNPGGYGYTF. The CDR3 region has the DNA TGTGCCAGTAGCACCACGAATCCCGGCGGCTATGGCTACACCTTC.